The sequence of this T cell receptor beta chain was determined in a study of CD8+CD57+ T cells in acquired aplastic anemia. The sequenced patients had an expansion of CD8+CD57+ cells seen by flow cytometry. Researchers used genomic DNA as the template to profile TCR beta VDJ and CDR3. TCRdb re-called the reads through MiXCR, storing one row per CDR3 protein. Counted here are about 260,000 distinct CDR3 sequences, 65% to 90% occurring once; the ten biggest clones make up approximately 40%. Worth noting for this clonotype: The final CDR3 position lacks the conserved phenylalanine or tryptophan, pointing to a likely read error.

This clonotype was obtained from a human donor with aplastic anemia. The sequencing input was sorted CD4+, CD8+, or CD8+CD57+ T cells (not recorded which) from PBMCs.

This chain's CDR3 is CASSRDRSGGSDEQFC. Here the CDR3 DNA reads TGTGCCAGCAGCAGAGATAGAAGCGGGGGGAGCGATGAGCAGTTCTGC. The chain uses TRBV15 and TRBJ2-1, with 9 nucleotides matching TRBD2. Germline V gene data show CDR1 as LNHNV and CDR2 as YYDKDF (reference sequence). The CDR3 runs to 16 residues.